This T cell receptor beta chain derives from a study of PD-L1 blockade in urothelial cancer. Study context: Blood was analyzed 3 weeks (second dose) and 6 weeks after treatment start.

Looked up from germline, CDR1 is SGHRS and CDR2 is YFSETQ. The V gene lost 1 base and the J gene lost 5 bases, with 13 bases spanning the gap. This CDR3 has 14 amino acids. Generated by immunoSEQ multiplex PCR, the TCRdb table keeps only in-frame clones and is missing some. The sample shows some 48,000 clones, about 86% of them seen only once. Described time point: peripheral blood 6 weeks after treatment start. The number of samples from each patient was between 1 and 8, taken pretreatment and on-treatment. This TCR was sampled from a man aged 60 to 75 with urothelial cancer. The V call is TRBV5-1, the J call TRBJ2-7, with a weak D call TRBD1 (7 bases). The sequencing here drew on PBMCs, taken around atezolizumab (anti-PD-L1) treatment. The CDR3 protein is CASSLYGRGDEQYF. The CDR3 DNA reads as TGCGCCAGCAGCTTGTATGGCAGGGGGGACGAGCAGTACTTC.